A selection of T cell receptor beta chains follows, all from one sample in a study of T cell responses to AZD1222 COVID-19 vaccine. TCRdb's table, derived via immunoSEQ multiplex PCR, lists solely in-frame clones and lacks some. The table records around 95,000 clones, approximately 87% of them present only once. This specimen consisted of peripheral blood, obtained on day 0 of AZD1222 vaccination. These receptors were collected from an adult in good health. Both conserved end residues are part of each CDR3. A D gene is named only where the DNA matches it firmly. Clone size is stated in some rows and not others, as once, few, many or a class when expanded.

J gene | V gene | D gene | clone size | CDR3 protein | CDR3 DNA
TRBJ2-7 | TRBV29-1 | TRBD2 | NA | CSVSLSGGPSEQYF | TGCAGCGTTTCCCTTAGCGGGGGCCCGAGCGAGCAGTACTTC
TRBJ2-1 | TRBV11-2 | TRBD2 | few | CASSLDSSGGPYNEQFF | TGTGCCAGCAGCTTAGATAGTAGCGGGGGCCCTTACAATGAGCAGTTCTTC
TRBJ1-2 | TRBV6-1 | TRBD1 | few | CASSEAGTGDYGYTF | TGTGCCAGCAGTGAAGCCGGGACAGGGGACTATGGCTACACCTTC
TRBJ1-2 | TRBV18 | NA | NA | CASSPGTNGYTF | TGTGCCAGCTCACCGGGAACCAATGGCTACACCTTC
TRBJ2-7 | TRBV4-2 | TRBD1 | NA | CASSPRTGESYEQYF | TGTGCCAGCAGCCCGAGGACAGGGGAATCCTACGAGCAGTACTTC
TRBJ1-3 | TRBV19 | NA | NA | CATAGGNTIYF | TGTGCCACCGCGGGAGGAAACACCATATATTTT
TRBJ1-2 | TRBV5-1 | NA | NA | CASTRDRRYGYTF | TGCGCCAGCACGCGGGACCGTAGGTATGGCTACACCTTC
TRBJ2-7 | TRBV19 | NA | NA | CASSIFYRVYEQYF | TGTGCCAGTAGTATTTTCTACAGGGTCTACGAGCAGTACTTC
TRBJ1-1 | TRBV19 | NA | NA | CASSTPIGIPEAFF | TGTGCCAGTAGTACCCCGATCGGTATTCCTGAAGCTTTCTTT
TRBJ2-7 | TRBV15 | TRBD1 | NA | CATSRDYVGQGVHEQYF | TGTGCCACCAGCAGAGATTATGTGGGACAGGGGGTCCACGAGCAGTACTTC
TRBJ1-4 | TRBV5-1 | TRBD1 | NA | CASRTGSPNEKLFF | TGCGCCAGCCGGACAGGGTCACCTAATGAAAAACTGTTTTTT
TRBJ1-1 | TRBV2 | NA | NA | CASMKDTSGTEAFF | TGTGCCAGCATGAAGGACACCTCGGGCACTGAAGCTTTCTTT
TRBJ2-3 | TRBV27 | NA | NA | CASSWRRPDTDTQYF | TGTGCCAGCAGTTGGAGGCGGCCCGACACAGATACGCAGTATTTT
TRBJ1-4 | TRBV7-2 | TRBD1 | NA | CASSPQGGRVGEKLFF | TGTGCCAGCAGCCCCCAGGGGGGGAGGGTTGGTGAAAAACTGTTTTTT
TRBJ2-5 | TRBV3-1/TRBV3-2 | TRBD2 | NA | CASSTLSGGQETQYF | TGTGCCAGCAGTACCCTTAGCGGGGGGCAAGAGACCCAGTACTTC
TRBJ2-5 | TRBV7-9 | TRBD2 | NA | CASSLGTSGGETQYF | TGTGCCAGCAGCCTCGGGACTAGCGGGGGAGAGACCCAGTACTTC
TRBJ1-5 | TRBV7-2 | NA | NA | CASSSGQQPQHF | TGTGCCAGCAGCTCAGGGCAACAGCCCCAGCATTTT
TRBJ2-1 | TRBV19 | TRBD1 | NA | CASSLGTGGGQFF | TGTGCCAGTAGTCTCGGGACAGGGGGAGGGCAGTTCTTC
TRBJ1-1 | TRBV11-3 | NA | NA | CASSFFGQGSTEAFF | TGTGCCAGCAGCTTTTTTGGGCAGGGGAGTACTGAAGCTTTCTTT
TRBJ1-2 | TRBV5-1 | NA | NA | CASSWGTPSYGYTF | TGCGCCAGCAGCTGGGGGACCCCTTCCTATGGCTACACCTTC
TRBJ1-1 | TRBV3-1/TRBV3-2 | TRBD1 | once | CASSQDRGQKNTEAFF | TGTGCCAGCAGCCAAGACAGGGGGCAGAAGAACACTGAAGCTTTCTTT
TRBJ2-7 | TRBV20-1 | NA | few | CSARKDHEQYF | TGCAGTGCCAGAAAGGACCACGAGCAGTACTTC
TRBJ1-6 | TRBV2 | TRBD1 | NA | CASSARTGGGPLHF | TGTGCCAGCAGTGCCCGGACAGGGGGCGGACCCCTCCACTTT
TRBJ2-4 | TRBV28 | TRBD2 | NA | CASSFRLAGSLDIQYF | TGTGCCAGCAGTTTCAGGCTAGCGGGTTCCCTTGACATTCAGTACTTC
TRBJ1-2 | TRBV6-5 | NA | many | CASSSFRHVNYGYTF | TGTGCCAGCAGTTCATTTAGACACGTCAACTATGGCTACACCTTC